The rows below give T cell receptor beta chains drawn from one sample of a study of blood T cells in healthy people across ages. One entry per CDR3 protein results from TCRdb running MiXCR on the 5' RACE reads. This table has under 1,000,000 distinct CDR3 sequences, 35% to 40% appearing once. The sequenced sample consisted of blood. All receptors derive from a man between 18 and 35 years old in good health. Each CDR3 is given with its conserved first and last residue. A D gene is named only where the DNA matches it firmly. Expanded clones get a size class; other rows say once, few or many, or leave the size out.

cdr3_length: 16
clone_size: few
d_call: .
j_call: TRBJ2-1
v_call: TRBV6-2/TRBV6-3
cdr3_aa: CASSYPTPSSYNEQFF
cdr3_nt: TGTGCCAGCAGTTACCCGACACCGAGCTCCTACAATGAGCAGTTCTTC

cdr3_length: 14
clone_size: .
d_call: .
j_call: TRBJ2-1
v_call: TRBV5-6
cdr3_aa: CASSLGDGVNEQFF
cdr3_nt: TGTGCCAGCAGCTTGGGGGACGGCGTCAATGAGCAGTTCTTC

cdr3_length: 14
clone_size: .
d_call: .
j_call: TRBJ2-3
v_call: TRBV20-1
cdr3_aa: CSARGLGKTDTQYF
cdr3_nt: TGCAGTGCTAGGGGGTTGGGGAAAACAGATACGCAGTATTTT

cdr3_length: 16
clone_size: .
d_call: TRBD2
j_call: TRBJ2-2
v_call: TRBV20-1
cdr3_aa: CSATLRGLGNTGELFF
cdr3_nt: TGCAGTGCTACCCTGAGGGGACTAGGGAACACCGGGGAGCTGTTTTTT

cdr3_length: 14
clone_size: .
d_call: TRBD1
j_call: TRBJ1-2
v_call: TRBV20-1
cdr3_aa: CSARGQAFNYGYTF
cdr3_nt: TGCAGTGCTAGGGGACAGGCCTTTAACTATGGCTACACCTTC

cdr3_length: 14
clone_size: .
d_call: .
j_call: TRBJ2-1
v_call: TRBV20-1
cdr3_aa: CSARRAGRNNEQFF
cdr3_nt: TGCAGTGCTAGACGGGCAGGGCGAAACAATGAGCAGTTCTTC

cdr3_length: 14
clone_size: .
d_call: .
j_call: TRBJ1-6
v_call: TRBV5-1
cdr3_aa: CASSPGAPNSPLHF
cdr3_nt: TGCGCCAGCAGCCCGGGAGCACCCAATTCACCCCTCCACTTT

cdr3_length: 14
clone_size: .
d_call: TRBD1
j_call: TRBJ2-7
v_call: TRBV29-1
cdr3_aa: CSVAPRAGGFEQYF
cdr3_nt: TGCAGCGTCGCCCCTCGCGCAGGGGGCTTTGAGCAGTACTTC

cdr3_length: 15
clone_size: .
d_call: .
j_call: TRBJ2-1
v_call: TRBV9
cdr3_aa: CASSVSSRAYNEQFF
cdr3_nt: TGTGCCAGCAGCGTTTCTTCCAGGGCCTACAATGAGCAGTTCTTC

cdr3_length: 17
clone_size: few
d_call: TRBD2
j_call: TRBJ2-2
v_call: TRBV20-1
cdr3_aa: CSARPTGRRGGTGELFF
cdr3_nt: TGCAGTGCTAGACCCACAGGGAGGCGGGGGGGGACCGGGGAGCTGTTTTTT

cdr3_length: 14
clone_size: .
d_call: .
j_call: TRBJ1-1
v_call: TRBV20-1
cdr3_aa: CSARQGQMDTEAFF
cdr3_nt: TGCAGTGCTAGGCAGGGGCAGATGGACACTGAAGCTTTCTTT

cdr3_length: 11
clone_size: many
d_call: .
j_call: TRBJ2-1
v_call: TRBV12-3/TRBV12-4
cdr3_aa: CASSAYNEQFF
cdr3_nt: TGTGCCAGCAGTGCATACAATGAGCAGTTCTTC

cdr3_length: 14
clone_size: .
d_call: TRBD1
j_call: TRBJ1-1
v_call: TRBV4-3
cdr3_aa: CASTPGQGAREAFF
cdr3_nt: TGCGCCAGCACCCCTGGACAGGGGGCCCGTGAAGCTTTCTTT

cdr3_length: 14
clone_size: .
d_call: TRBD1
j_call: TRBJ1-5
v_call: TRBV29-1
cdr3_aa: CSGAGTGVDQPQHF
cdr3_nt: TGCAGCGGCGCTGGGACAGGGGTGGATCAGCCCCAGCATTTT

cdr3_length: 18
clone_size: .
d_call: .
j_call: TRBJ2-3
v_call: TRBV24-1
cdr3_aa: CATSDLAAGGGSTDTQYF
cdr3_nt: TGTGCCACCAGTGATCTAGCCGCCGGGGGTGGTAGCACAGATACGCAGTATTTT

cdr3_length: 16
clone_size: few
d_call: .
j_call: TRBJ2-2
v_call: TRBV20-1
cdr3_aa: CSAITRATRNTGELFF
cdr3_nt: TGCAGTGCTATCACCAGGGCAACAAGGAACACCGGGGAGCTGTTTTTT

cdr3_length: 16
clone_size: few
d_call: TRBD1
j_call: TRBJ1-1
v_call: TRBV4-3
cdr3_aa: CASSQFEGAEDTEAFF
cdr3_nt: TGCGCCAGCAGCCAATTCGAGGGGGCGGAGGACACTGAAGCTTTCTTT

cdr3_length: 17
clone_size: few
d_call: TRBD2
j_call: TRBJ2-1
v_call: TRBV20-1
cdr3_aa: CSARDTLAGGPGNEQFF
cdr3_nt: TGCAGTGCTAGAGATACCCTAGCGGGGGGGCCAGGCAATGAGCAGTTCTTC

cdr3_length: 14
clone_size: once
d_call: .
j_call: TRBJ1-3
v_call: TRBV12-3/TRBV12-4
cdr3_aa: CASSVQGLANTIYF
cdr3_nt: TGTGCCAGCAGTGTCCAGGGGCTTGCAAACACCATATATTTT

cdr3_length: 16
clone_size: .
d_call: .
j_call: TRBJ2-1
v_call: TRBV4-1
cdr3_aa: CASSQVPGSSYNEQFF
cdr3_nt: TGCGCCAGCAGCCAAGTACCAGGGAGCTCCTACAATGAGCAGTTCTTC